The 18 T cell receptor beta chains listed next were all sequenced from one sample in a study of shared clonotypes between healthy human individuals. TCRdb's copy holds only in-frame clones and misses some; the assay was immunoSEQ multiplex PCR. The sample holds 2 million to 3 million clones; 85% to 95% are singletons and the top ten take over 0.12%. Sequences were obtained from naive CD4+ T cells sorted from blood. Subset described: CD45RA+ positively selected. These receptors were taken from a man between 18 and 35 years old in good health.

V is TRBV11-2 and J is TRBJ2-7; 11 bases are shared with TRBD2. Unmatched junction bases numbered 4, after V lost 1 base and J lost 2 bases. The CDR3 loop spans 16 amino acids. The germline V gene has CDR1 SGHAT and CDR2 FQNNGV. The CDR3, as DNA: TGTGCCAGCAGCTTAGTGCTAGCGGGAGGAGCCTACGAGCAGTACTTC. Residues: CASSLVLAGGAYEQYF.

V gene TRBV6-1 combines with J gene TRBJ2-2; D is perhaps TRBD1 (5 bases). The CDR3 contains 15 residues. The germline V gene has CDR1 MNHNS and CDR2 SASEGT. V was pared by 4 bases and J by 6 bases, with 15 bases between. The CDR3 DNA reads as TGTGCCAGCAGTGGACAGTTTTTGGGTCCCGGGGAGCTGTTTTTT. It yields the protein CASSGQFLGPGELFF.

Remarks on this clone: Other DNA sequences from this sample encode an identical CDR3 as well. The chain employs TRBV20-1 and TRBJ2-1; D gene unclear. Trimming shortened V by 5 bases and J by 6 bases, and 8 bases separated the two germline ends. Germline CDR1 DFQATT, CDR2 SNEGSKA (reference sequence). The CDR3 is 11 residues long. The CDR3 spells CSAPDLNEQFF. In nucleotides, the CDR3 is TGCAGTGCTCCGGACCTCAATGAGCAGTTCTTC.

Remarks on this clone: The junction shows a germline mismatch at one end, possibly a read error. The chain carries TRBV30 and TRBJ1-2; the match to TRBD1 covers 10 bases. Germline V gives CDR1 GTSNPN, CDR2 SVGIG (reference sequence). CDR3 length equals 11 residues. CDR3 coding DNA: TGTGCCTGGGGGGACAGGGGCTCAAAAAGCTTC. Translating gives CAWGDRGSKSF.

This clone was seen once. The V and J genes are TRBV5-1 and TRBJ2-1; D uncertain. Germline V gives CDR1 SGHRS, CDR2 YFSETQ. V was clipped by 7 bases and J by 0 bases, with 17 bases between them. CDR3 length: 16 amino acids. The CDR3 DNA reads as TGCGCCAGCCGGCCGGGTTCTACCAACTCCTACAATGAGCAGTTCTTC. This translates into CASRPGSTNSYNEQFF. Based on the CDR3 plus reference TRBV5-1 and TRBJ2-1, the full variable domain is KAGVTQTPRYLIKTRGQQVTLSCSPISGHRSVSWYQQTPGQGLQFLFEYFSETQRNKGNFPGRFSGRQFSNSRSEMNVSTLELGDSALYLCASRPGSTNSYNEQFFGPGTRLTVL.

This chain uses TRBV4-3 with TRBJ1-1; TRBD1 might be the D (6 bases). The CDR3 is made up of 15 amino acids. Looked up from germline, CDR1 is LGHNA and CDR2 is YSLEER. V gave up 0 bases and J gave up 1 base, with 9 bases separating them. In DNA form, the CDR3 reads TGCGCCAGCAGCCAAGATGGGACAACGAACACTGAAGCTTTCTTT. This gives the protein CASSQDGTTNTEAFF.

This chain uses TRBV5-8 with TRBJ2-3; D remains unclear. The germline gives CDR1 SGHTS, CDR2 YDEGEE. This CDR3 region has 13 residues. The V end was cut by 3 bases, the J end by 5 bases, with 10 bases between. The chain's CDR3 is CASSSQMVDTQYF. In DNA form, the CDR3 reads TGTGCCAGCAGCTCCCAGATGGTAGATACGCAGTATTTT.

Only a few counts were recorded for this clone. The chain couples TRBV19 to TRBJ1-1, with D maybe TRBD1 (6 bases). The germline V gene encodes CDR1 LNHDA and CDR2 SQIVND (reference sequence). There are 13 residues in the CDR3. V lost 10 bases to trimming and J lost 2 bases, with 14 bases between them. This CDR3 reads CAIGQLLNTEAFF. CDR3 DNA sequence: TGTGCCATCGGACAGCTCCTTAACACTGAAGCTTTCTTT. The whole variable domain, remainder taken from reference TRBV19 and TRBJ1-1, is DGGITQSPKYLFRKEGQNVTLSCEQNLNHDAMYWYRQDPGQGLRLIYYSQIVNDFQKGDIAEGYSVSREKKESFPLTVTSAQKNPTAFYLCAIGQLLNTEAFFGQGTRLTVV.

Written as DNA, the CDR3 is TGTGCCAGCAGCCAACTAAGAGCGGGAGGCCCCTACGAGCAGTACTTC. Its translation is CASSQLRAGGPYEQYF. The V gene is TRBV16, the J gene TRBJ2-7, with TRBD2 matching over 9 bases. With V trimmed by 2 bases and J by 2 bases, 7 bases remained unmatched. In germline, CDR1 is KGHSY, CDR2 FQNENV. The CDR3 spans 16 residues.

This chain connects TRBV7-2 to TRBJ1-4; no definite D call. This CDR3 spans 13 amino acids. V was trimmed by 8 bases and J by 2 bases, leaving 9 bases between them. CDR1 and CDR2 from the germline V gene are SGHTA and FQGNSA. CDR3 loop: CASGSRTNEKLFF. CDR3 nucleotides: TGTGCCAGCGGCTCTCGGACTAATGAAAAACTGTTTTTT.

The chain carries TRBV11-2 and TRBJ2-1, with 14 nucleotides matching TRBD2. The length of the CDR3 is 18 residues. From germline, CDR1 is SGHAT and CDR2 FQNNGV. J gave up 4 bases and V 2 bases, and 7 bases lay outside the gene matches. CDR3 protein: CASSLRGTSGSRYNEQFF. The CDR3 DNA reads TGTGCCAGCAGCTTACGCGGGACTAGCGGGAGTCGTTACAATGAGCAGTTCTTC.

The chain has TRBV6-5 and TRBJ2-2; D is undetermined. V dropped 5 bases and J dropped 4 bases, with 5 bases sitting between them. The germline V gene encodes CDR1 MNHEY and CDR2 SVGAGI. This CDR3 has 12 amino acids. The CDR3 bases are TGTGCCAGCAGTAGGGTCACCGGGGAGCTGTTTTTT. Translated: CASSRVTGELFF.

This CDR3 is CASSLGQGVNTGELFF. As DNA, the CDR3 is TGTGCCAGCAGCTTGGGGCAGGGGGTGAACACCGGGGAGCTGTTTTTT. V is TRBV5-5 and J is TRBJ2-2; 7 bases fit TRBD1. The V and J ends lost 0 bases and 1 base, in that order; junction bases with no gene match: 3. Germline CDR1 SGHKS, CDR2 YYEKEE (reference sequence). This CDR3 is built from 16 residues. Together with reference TRBV5-5 and TRBJ2-2, the CDR3 gives the full variable domain: DAGVTQSPTHLIKTRGQQVTLRCSPISGHKSVSWYQQVLGQGPQFIFQYYEKEERGRGNFPDRFSARQFPNYSSELNVNALLLGDSALYLCASSLGQGVNTGELFFGEGSRLTVL.

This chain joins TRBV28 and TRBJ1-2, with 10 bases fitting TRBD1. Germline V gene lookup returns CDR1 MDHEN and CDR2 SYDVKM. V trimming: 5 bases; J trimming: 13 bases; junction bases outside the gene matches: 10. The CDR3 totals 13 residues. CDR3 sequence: CASSTHDRGQATF. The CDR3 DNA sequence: TGTGCCAGCAGTACCCACGACAGGGGGCAGGCCACCTTC.

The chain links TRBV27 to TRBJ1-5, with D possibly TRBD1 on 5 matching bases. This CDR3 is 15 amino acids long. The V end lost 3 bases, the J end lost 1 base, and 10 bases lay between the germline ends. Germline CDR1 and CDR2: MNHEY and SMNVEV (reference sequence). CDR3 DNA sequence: TGTGCCAGCAGTTTCACAGGTACGAGCAATCAGCCCCAGCATTTT. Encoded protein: CASSFTGTSNQPQHF.

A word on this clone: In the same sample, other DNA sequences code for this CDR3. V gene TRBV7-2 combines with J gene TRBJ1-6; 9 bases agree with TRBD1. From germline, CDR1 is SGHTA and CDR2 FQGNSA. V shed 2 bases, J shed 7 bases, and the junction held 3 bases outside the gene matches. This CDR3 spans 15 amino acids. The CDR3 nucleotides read TGTGCCAGCAGCTTATCCGGGACAGGGAATTCACCCCTCCACTTT. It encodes CASSLSGTGNSPLHF.

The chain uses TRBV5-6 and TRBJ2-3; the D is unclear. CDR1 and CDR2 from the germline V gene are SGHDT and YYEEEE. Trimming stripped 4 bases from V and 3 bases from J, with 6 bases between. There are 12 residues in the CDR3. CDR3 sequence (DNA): TGTGCCAGCAGCATTGGGACAGATACGCAGTATTTT. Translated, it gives CASSIGTDTQYF. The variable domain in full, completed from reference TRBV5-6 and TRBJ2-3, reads DAGVTQSPTHLIKTRGQQVTLRCSPKSGHDTVSWYQQALGQGPQFIFQYYEEEERQRGNFPDRFSGHQFPNYSSELNVNALLLGDSALYLCASSIGTDTQYFGPGTRLTVL.

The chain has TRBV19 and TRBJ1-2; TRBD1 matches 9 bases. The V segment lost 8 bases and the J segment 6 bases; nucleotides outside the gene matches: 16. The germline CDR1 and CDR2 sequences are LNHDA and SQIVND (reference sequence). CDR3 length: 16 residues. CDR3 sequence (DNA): TGTGCCAGTTCTTCCGGGACAGGGAACCGGGTGGATGGCTACACCTTC. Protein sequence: CASSSGTGNRVDGYTF.